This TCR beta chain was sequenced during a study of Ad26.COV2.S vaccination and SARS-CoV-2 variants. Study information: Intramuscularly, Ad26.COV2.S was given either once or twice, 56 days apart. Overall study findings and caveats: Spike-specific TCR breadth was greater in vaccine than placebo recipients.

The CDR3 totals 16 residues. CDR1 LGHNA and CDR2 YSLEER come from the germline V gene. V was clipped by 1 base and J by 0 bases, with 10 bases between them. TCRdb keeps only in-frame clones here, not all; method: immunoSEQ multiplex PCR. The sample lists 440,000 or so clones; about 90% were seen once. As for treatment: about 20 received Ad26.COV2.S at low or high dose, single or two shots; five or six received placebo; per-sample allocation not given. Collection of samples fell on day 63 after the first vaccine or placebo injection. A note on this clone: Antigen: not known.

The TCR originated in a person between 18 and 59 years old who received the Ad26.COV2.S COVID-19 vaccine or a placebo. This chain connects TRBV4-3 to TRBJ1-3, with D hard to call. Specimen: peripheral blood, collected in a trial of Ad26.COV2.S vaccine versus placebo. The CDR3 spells CASSQVFKSSGNTIYF. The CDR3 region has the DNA TGCGCCAGCAGCCAAGTTTTCAAGAGCTCTGGAAACACCATATATTTT.